Below, 27 T cell receptor beta chains from the same sample are listed, as sequenced in a study of Ad26.COV2.S vaccination and SARS-CoV-2 variants. Libraries were prepared by immunoSEQ multiplex PCR; TCRdb keeps only in-frame clonotypes and omits some of them. The table has about 400,000 clones, 75% to 90% seen once; the top ten hold 3.5%. The sample's treatment: over 15 received Ad26.COV2.S at low or high dose, single or two shots; about 5 received placebo; per-sample allocation not given. All samples were drawn on day 63, counting from the first vaccine or placebo injection. This specimen consisted of peripheral blood, obtained in a trial of Ad26.COV2.S vaccine versus placebo. The receptor source for this set is a person aged 18 to 59 who received the Ad26.COV2.S COVID-19 vaccine or a placebo.

The chain is built from TRBV5-6 and TRBJ2-7; TRBD2 is a possible D gene (7 bases). There are 14 residues in the CDR3. V shed 2 bases and J shed 3 bases, with 12 bases lying between them. Germline V gene data show CDR1 as SGHDT and CDR2 as YYEEEE. CDR3 in DNA: TGTGCCAGCAGCTTCGGGGGGCTAGACTACGAGCAGTACTTC. Residues: CASSFGGLDYEQYF. Drawing the rest from reference TRBV5-6 and TRBJ2-7, the complete variable domain is DAGVTQSPTHLIKTRGQQVTLRCSPKSGHDTVSWYQQALGQGPQFIFQYYEEEERQRGNFPDRFSGHQFPNYSSELNVNALLLGDSALYLCASSFGGLDYEQYFGPGTRLTVT.

With respect to this clone: With a much larger clone just one base away, this may be a read error. Other DNA sequences in this sample translate to the same CDR3. The V call is TRBV7-9, the J call TRBJ1-1; no firm D call. This CDR3 has 13 residues. From germline, CDR1 is SEHNR and CDR2 FQNEAQ (reference sequence). V was pared by 3 bases and J by 1 base, with 6 bases between. Here the CDR3 reads CASSLAGNTEAFF. CDR3 coding DNA: TGTGCCAGCAGCTTGGCAGGGAACACTGAAGCTTTCTTT.

The V gene is TRBV5-1, the J gene TRBJ1-4; TRBD1 matches 10 bases. Germline values: CDR1 SGHRS, CDR2 YFSETQ. Germline trimming cut 0 bases from V and 6 bases from J; bases unmatched to any gene: 5. The CDR3 covers 16 residues. CDR3 loop: CASSLDDRGLYEKLFF. The DNA for the CDR3 is TGCGCCAGCAGCTTGGACGACAGGGGGCTGTATGAAAAACTGTTTTTT.

V and J are TRBV29-1 and TRBJ1-2; TRBD1 is a possible D gene (5 bases). This CDR3 is built from 11 residues. V shed 7 bases and J shed 5 bases, with 11 bases lying between them. The germline gives CDR1 SQVTM, CDR2 ANQGSEA. In nucleotides, the CDR3 is TGCAGCGGGGACGCCCCATATGGCTACACCTTC. Its translation is CSGDAPYGYTF.

The table lists this clone with a few counts. The chain has TRBV6-4 and TRBJ2-2; D unresolved. In germline, CDR1 is MRHNA, CDR2 SNTAGT. V shed 6 bases and J shed 3 bases, with 5 bases lying between them. CDR3 size: 12 residues. This CDR3 is CASRADTGELFF. CDR3 DNA sequence: TGTGCCAGCAGGGCTGACACCGGGGAGCTGTTTTTT.

The V call is TRBV5-5, the J call TRBJ2-7; D unresolved. This CDR3 is 13 amino acids long. V lost 4 bases, J lost 4 bases, and 12 bases lay in between. Germline V gene data show CDR1 as SGHKS and CDR2 as YYEKEE (reference sequence). The DNA of the CDR3 is TGTGCCAGCAGCCCCGTCGGGCGGTACGAGCAGTACTTC. Its protein product is CASSPVGRYEQYF.

The J gene is TRBJ1-5, the V gene TRBV15; TRBD1 is a possible D gene (6 bases). V was pared by 0 bases and J by 6 bases, with 9 bases between. In germline, CDR1 is LNHNV, CDR2 YYDKDF (reference sequence). The CDR3 runs to 14 residues. As DNA, the CDR3 is TGTGCCACCAGCAGAGAGATACAGGGTCAGCCCCAGCATTTT. This sequence encodes CATSREIQGQPQHF.

CDR3 in DNA: TGCGCCAGCAGCTTGGCCGGGAGCGCCGAAGAGACCCAGTACTTC. This encodes CASSLAGSAEETQYF. The gene calls are TRBV5-1 and TRBJ2-5; D perhaps matches TRBD2 (6 bases). The germline V and J ends were trimmed by 0 bases and 3 bases, with 12 bases remaining between them. Germline CDR1 SGHRS, CDR2 YFSETQ. This CDR3 region has 15 residues.

DNA for the CDR3: TGTGCCAGCAGGGAACAGGTCACTGGAAACACCATATATTTT. Protein: CASREQVTGNTIYF. The chain carries TRBV3-1 (or the pseudogene TRBV3-2) and TRBJ1-3, with a tentative D call TRBD1 (5 bases). From germline, CDR1 is LGHDT and CDR2 YNNKEL (reference sequence). The CDR3 has 14 residues. Trimming shortened V by 6 bases and J by 2 bases, and 11 bases separated the two germline ends.

The rearrangement links TRBV6-6 to TRBJ1-5; possibly TRBD1 for D (5 bases). Trimming left V 6 bases short and J 4 bases short, with 13 bases between. Germline V gives CDR1 MNHNY, CDR2 SVGAGI (reference sequence). This CDR3 region has 14 residues. In DNA, the CDR3 is TGTGCCAGCAGAGCCCAGGGTAGTAATCAGCCCCAGCATTTT. It encodes CASRAQGSNQPQHF.

This clone was seen a few times. This chain uses TRBV5-1 with TRBJ2-2; TRBD1 matches 9 bases. This CDR3 is 15 amino acids long. J lost 1 base, V lost 4 bases, and 2 bases had no gene match. Germline-derived CDR1 and CDR2 are SGHRS and YFSETQ. CDR3 protein: CASSRTGENTGELFF. CDR3 nucleotide sequence: TGCGCCAGCAGCAGGACAGGGGAGAACACCGGGGAGCTGTTTTTT.

This clone was picked up one time. The chain links TRBV5-5 to TRBJ2-7, with 10 bases that match TRBD2. Per germline, CDR1 SGHKS and CDR2 YYEKEE (reference sequence). This CDR3 comprises 14 residues. J was trimmed by 4 bases and V by 5 bases; bases with no gene match: 6. The CDR3 coding sequence is TGTGCCAGCAGTTATGGACTAGCGGCATACGAGCAGTACTTC. This codes for CASSYGLAAYEQYF.

Worth noting for this clone: One end of the junction does not line up with germline, which may come from a read error. J is TRBJ2-7 and V is TRBV5-1; 9 bases line up with TRBD1. Looked up from germline, CDR1 is SGHRS and CDR2 is YFSETQ. The CDR3 contains 14 residues. This chain's CDR3 is CASSLGDSFGQGFF. For the CDR3, the DNA is TGCGCCAGCAGCTTGGGGGACAGTTTTGGACAGGGGTTTTTC.

This chain uses TRBV4-3 with TRBJ1-2; D remains unclear. With 0 bases removed from V and 8 bases from J, the gap between germline ends came to 13 bases. Germline V gene data show CDR1 as LGHNA and CDR2 as YSLEER. This CDR3 region has 14 residues. The CDR3 DNA sequence: TGCGCCAGCAGCCAAGATTTAGGGTTAGGCGGCTACACCTTC. It codes for CASSQDLGLGGYTF.

This chain joins TRBV4-1 and TRBJ1-2, with D perhaps TRBD1 (5 bases). In germline, CDR1 is MGHRA, CDR2 YSYEKL. The CDR3 runs 16 residues. Trimming took off 0 bases at V and 4 bases at J, with 15 bases between the two ends. CDR3 in DNA: TGCGCCAGCAGCCAAGATCCAGGGAATATCGGCTATGGCTACACCTTC. It yields the protein CASSQDPGNIGYGYTF.

The gene calls are TRBV9 and TRBJ2-3; 8 positions match TRBD1. J gave up 5 bases and V 0 bases, and 5 bases lay outside the gene matches. The CDR3 has 15 residues. Germline assignment: CDR1 SGDLS and CDR2 YYNGEE. CDR3 sequence reads: CASSVVRGQGDTQYF. In DNA form, the CDR3 reads TGTGCCAGCAGCGTAGTCAGGGGGCAAGGAGATACGCAGTATTTT.

The rearrangement uses TRBV5-1 and TRBJ2-7, with D possibly being TRBD1 or TRBD2 (5 bases each). Germline V gene lookup returns CDR1 SGHRS and CDR2 YFSETQ. CDR3 length: 13 residues. Trimming shortened V by 0 bases and J by 3 bases, and 7 bases separated the two germline ends. CDR3 bases: TGCGCCAGCAGCTTGGGGGACGACTACGAGCAGTACTTC. Translated: CASSLGDDYEQYF.

This chain uses TRBV7-2 with TRBJ1-5, with a possible D match to TRBD1 (5 bases). This CDR3 contains 14 residues. The ends were cut back, 5 bases at V and 6 bases at J, with 14 bases in the middle. Per the germline V gene, CDR1 is SGHTA and CDR2 is FQGNSA. DNA for the CDR3: TGTGCCAGCAGCGCGTCGGGGCCAGGTCAGCCCCAGCATTTT. Translating it yields CASSASGPGQPQHF.

V is TRBV7-2 and J is TRBJ2-1; D tentatively reads TRBD1 or TRBD2 (5 bases each). Trimming shortened V by 0 bases and J by 6 bases, and 9 bases separated the two germline ends. The CDR3 sequence is 14 residues long. The germline V gene has CDR1 SGHTA and CDR2 FQGNSA. CDR3 residues: CASSLAGTRNEQFF. Here the CDR3 DNA reads TGTGCCAGCAGCTTAGCGGGGACCCGCAATGAGCAGTTCTTC. The full variable domain, with the rest looked up from reference TRBV7-2 and TRBJ2-1, is GAGVSQSPSNKVTEKGKDVELRCDPISGHTALYWYRQSLGQGLEFLIYFQGNSAPDKSGLPSDRFSAERTGGSVSTLTIQRTQQEDSAVYLCASSLAGTRNEQFFGPGTRLTVL.

The chain joins TRBV2 to TRBJ2-1; D call uncertain. The CDR3 has 13 residues. CDR1 is SNHLY, CDR2 FYNNEI, per germline. The V end lost 6 bases, the J end lost 7 bases, and 13 bases lay between the germline ends. In DNA, the CDR3 is TGTGCCAGCAGAGAGTGGAGTTTAAATGAGCAGTTCTTC. It yields the protein CASREWSLNEQFF.

V and J are TRBV10-2 and TRBJ1-5; D gene uncertain. V gave up 1 base and J gave up 3 bases, with 7 bases separating them. CDR3 size: 14 residues. The V gene's germline CDR1 is WSHSY and CDR2 SAAADI. The CDR3 DNA follows: TGCGCCAGCAGTGAGTACACATTCAATCAGCCCCAGCATTTT. Protein product: CASSEYTFNQPQHF.

This chain uses TRBV10-2 with TRBJ2-1; 13 bases align to TRBD2. CDR1 WSHSY and CDR2 SAAADI come from the germline V gene. Trimming cost V 5 bases and J 4 bases; bases outside gene matches: 2. There are 15 residues in the CDR3. Written as DNA, the CDR3 is TGCGCCAGCAGTCGGGGACTAGCGGGGTACAATGAGCAGTTCTTC. Translating gives CASSRGLAGYNEQFF.

The genes are TRBV5-1 and TRBJ1-2; possible D gene TRBD1, 6 bases. The V end lost 5 bases, the J end lost 2 bases, and 16 bases lay between the germline ends. This CDR3 contains 15 residues. Per germline, CDR1 SGHRS and CDR2 YFSETQ. The CDR3 nucleotides read TGCGCCAGCAGGGAACGGGACACCGGAAACTATGGCTACACCTTC. This translates into CASRERDTGNYGYTF.

The rearrangement joins TRBV5-5 to TRBJ2-7; a weak D match, TRBD1 (6 bases). The CDR3 consists of 15 residues. V dropped 3 bases and J dropped 1 base, with 14 bases sitting between them. Germline-derived CDR1 and CDR2 are SGHKS and YYEKEE (reference sequence). CDR3 coding DNA: TGTGCCAGCAGCTATGGACAGATGAAATCCTACGAGCAGTACTTC. Protein sequence: CASSYGQMKSYEQYF.

The chain couples TRBV2 to TRBJ1-1; D is perhaps TRBD1 (5 bases). This CDR3 has 14 amino acids. In germline, CDR1 is SNHLY, CDR2 FYNNEI. Trimming cost V 6 bases and J 1 base, with 12 bases left between them. The CDR3 loop reads CASSERTRNTEAFF. The DNA for the CDR3 is TGTGCCAGCAGCGAAAGGACACGGAACACTGAAGCTTTCTTT.

The chain employs TRBV2 and TRBJ2-1; D remains ambiguous. CDR1 is SNHLY, CDR2 FYNNEI, per germline. The V end lost 6 bases, the J end lost 3 bases, and 6 bases lay between the germline ends. CDR3 size: 12 residues. CDR3 nucleotides: TGTGCCAGCAGCGCCGACTACAATGAGCAGTTCTTC. Translated: CASSADYNEQFF.

There are many counts of this clone. Sequence at one end of the junction differs from germline and may be a read error. The chain joins TRBV7-2 to TRBJ1-6, with D uncertain. The CDR3 sequence is 12 residues long. Germline assignment: CDR1 SGHTA and CDR2 FQGNSA. CDR3 DNA sequence: TGTGCCAGCAGCTCCAGAACTTCAGCCCTCCACTTT. As protein: CASSSRTSALHF.